This TCR beta chain was observed in a study of blood T cell repertoires in COVID-19. This clone was observed a single time. The germline V gene encodes CDR1 SGHRS and CDR2 YFSETQ. This CDR3 contains 13 residues. The V end was cut by 0 bases, the J end by 3 bases, with 5 bases between. In the authors' methods: Amplification of reference gene primers provided the estimated nucleated cell counts. Some clones are missing from TCRdb's copy, which holds only in-frame ones; the method was immunoSEQ multiplex PCR. The V and J calls and clone size are taken from that table; D and trimming were inferred from the DNA. The sample shows 50,000 to 65,000 clones, less than 90% of them seen only once.

Sequenced: peripheral blood. This sequence originates from a man in his sixties with COVID-19, enrolled during active disease. The chain carries TRBV5-1 and TRBJ2-3; D remains unclear. DNA of the CDR3: TGCGCCAGCAGCTTGGGGGCAACAGATACGCAGTATTTT. It specifies CASSLGATDTQYF.